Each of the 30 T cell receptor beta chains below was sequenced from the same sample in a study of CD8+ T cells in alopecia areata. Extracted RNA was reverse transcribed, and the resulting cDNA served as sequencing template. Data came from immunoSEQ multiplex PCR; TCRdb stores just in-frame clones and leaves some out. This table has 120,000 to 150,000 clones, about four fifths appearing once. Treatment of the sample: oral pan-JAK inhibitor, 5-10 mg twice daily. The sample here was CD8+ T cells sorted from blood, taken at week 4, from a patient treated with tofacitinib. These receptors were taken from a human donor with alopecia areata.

DNA of the CDR3: TGTGCCAGCGCCGGAGGAGGCTATGGCTACACCTTC. Encoded protein: CASAGGGYGYTF. V is TRBV27 and J is TRBJ1-2; D is ambiguous. Germline CDR1 MNHEY, CDR2 SMNVEV (reference sequence). The CDR3 consists of 12 residues. V lost 8 bases and J lost 4, with 11 bases in between.

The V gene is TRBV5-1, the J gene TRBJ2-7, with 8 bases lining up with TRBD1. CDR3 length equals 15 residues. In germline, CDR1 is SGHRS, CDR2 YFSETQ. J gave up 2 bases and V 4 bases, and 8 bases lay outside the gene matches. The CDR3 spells CASSPAGTGAYEQYF. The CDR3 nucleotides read TGCGCCAGCAGCCCGGCGGGGACAGGAGCCTACGAGCAGTACTTC.

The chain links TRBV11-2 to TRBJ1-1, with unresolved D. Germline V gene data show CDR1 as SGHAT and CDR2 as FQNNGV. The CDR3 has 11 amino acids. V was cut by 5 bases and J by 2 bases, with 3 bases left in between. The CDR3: CASSLNTEAFF. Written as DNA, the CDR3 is TGTGCCAGCAGCCTAAACACTGAAGCTTTCTTT.

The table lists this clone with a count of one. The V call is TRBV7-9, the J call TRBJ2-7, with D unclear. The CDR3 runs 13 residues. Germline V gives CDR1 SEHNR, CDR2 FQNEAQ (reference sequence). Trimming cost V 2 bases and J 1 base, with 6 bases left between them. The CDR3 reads CASSLSESYEQYF. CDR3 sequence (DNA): TGTGCCAGCAGCTTATCGGAGTCCTACGAGCAGTACTTC.

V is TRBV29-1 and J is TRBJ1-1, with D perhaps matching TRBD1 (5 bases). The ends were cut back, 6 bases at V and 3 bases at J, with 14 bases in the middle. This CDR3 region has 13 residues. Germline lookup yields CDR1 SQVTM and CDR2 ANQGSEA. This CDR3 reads CSVAGGWDTEAFF. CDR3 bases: TGCAGCGTCGCCGGGGGGTGGGACACTGAAGCTTTCTTT.

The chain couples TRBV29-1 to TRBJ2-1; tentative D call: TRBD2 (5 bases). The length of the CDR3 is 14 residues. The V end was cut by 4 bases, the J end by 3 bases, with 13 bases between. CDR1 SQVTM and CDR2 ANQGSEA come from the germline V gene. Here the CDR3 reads CSVAAGILYNEQFF. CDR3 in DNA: TGCAGCGTTGCCGCCGGGATACTCTACAATGAGCAGTTCTTC.

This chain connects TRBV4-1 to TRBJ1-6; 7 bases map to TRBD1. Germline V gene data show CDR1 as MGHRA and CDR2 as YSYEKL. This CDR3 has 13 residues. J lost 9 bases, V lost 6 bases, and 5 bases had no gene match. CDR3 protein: CASRGTDFSPLHF. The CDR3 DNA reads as TGCGCCAGCAGGGGGACAGACTTTTCACCCCTCCACTTT.

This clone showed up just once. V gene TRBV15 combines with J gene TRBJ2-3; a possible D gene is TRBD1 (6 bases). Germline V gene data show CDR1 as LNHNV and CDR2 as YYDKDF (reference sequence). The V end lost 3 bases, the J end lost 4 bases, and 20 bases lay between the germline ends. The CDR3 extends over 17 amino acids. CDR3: CATSRTLGQGQADTQYF. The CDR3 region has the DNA TGTGCCACCAGCAGGACCCTCGGGCAGGGGCAGGCAGATACGCAGTATTTT.

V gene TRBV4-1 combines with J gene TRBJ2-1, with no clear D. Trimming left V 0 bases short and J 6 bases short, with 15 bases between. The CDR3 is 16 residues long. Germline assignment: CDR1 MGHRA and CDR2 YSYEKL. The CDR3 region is CASSQDFQLPPNEQFF. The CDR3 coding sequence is TGCGCCAGCAGCCAAGATTTCCAGTTGCCCCCCAATGAGCAGTTCTTC.

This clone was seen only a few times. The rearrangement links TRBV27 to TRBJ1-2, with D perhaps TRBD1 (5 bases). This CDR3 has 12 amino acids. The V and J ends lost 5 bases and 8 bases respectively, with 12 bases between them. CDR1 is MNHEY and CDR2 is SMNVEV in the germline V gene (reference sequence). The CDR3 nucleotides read TGTGCCAGCAGTACCCAGGGCTCCGGCTACACCTTC. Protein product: CASSTQGSGYTF.

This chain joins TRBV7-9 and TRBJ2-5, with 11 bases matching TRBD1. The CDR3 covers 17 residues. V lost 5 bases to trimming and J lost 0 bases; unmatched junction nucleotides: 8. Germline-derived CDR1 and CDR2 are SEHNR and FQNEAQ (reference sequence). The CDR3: CASSPDRGLPNQETQYF. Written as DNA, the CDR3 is TGTGCCAGCAGCCCGGACAGGGGGCTCCCCAACCAAGAGACCCAGTACTTC.

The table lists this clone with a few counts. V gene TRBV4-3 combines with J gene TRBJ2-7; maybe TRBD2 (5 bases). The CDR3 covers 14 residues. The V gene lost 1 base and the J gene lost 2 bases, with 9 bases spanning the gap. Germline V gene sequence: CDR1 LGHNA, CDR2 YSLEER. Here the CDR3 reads CASSQGRGPYEQYF. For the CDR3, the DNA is TGCGCCAGCAGCCAAGGTAGAGGGCCCTACGAGCAGTACTTC.

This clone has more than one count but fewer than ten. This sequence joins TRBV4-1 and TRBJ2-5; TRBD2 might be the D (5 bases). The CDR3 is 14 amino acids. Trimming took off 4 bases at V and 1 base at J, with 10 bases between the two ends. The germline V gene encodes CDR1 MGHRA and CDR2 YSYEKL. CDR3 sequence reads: CASSRGLVQETQYF. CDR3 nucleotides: TGCGCCAGCAGCCGAGGGCTAGTCCAAGAGACCCAGTACTTC.

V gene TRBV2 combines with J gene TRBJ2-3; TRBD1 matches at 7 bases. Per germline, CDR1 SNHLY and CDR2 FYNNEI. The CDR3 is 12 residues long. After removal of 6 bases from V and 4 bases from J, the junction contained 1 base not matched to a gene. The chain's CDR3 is CASSDRADTQYF. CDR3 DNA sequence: TGTGCCAGCAGCGACAGGGCAGATACGCAGTATTTT.

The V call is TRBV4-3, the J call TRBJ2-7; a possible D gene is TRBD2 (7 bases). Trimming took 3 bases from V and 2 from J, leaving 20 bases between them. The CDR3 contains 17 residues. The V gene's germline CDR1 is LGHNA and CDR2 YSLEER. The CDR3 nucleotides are TGCGCCAGCAGCCAGACCGCAACAGGGAGGGCAACCTACGAGCAGTACTTC. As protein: CASSQTATGRATYEQYF.

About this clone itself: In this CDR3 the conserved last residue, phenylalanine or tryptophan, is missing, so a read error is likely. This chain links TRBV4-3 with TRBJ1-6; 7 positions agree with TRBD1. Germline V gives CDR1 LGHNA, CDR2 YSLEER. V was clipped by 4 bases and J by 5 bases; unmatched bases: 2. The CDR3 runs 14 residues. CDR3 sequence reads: CASSPGQDNSPLHL. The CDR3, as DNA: TGCGCCAGCAGCCCTGGACAGGATAATTCACCCCTCCACCTT.

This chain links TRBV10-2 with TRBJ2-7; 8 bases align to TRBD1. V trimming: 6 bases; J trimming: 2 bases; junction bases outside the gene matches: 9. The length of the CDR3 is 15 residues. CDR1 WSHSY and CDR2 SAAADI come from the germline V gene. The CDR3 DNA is TGCGCCAGCAGACCCGGACAGGGACAACCCTACGAGCAGTACTTC. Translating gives CASRPGQGQPYEQYF.

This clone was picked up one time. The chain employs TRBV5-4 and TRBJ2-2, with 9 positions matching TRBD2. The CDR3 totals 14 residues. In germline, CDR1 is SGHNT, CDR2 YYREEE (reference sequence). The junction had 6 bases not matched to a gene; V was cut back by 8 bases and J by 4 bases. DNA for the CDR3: TGTGCCAGTCGGCTAGCGGGGCCCACCGGGGAGCTGTTTTTT. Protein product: CASRLAGPTGELFF. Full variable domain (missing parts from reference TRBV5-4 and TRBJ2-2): ETGVTQSPTHLIKTRGQQVTLRCSSQSGHNTVSWYQQALGQGPQFIFQYYREEENGRGNFPPRFSGLQFPNYSSELNVNALELDDSALYLCASRLAGPTGELFFGEGSRLTVL.

CDR3 region: CSYIGDRGYEQYF. In DNA form, the CDR3 reads TGCAGTTATATAGGAGACAGGGGATACGAGCAGTACTTC. This chain links TRBV29-1 with TRBJ2-7, with 8 bases that match TRBD1. CDR1 is SQVTM, CDR2 ANQGSEA, per germline. The length of the CDR3 is 13 residues.

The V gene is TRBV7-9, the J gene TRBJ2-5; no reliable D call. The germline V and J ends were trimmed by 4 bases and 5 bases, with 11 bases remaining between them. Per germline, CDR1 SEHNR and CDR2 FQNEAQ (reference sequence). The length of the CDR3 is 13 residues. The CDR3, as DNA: TGTGCCAGCAGCTCCGACCGGTGGGAGACCCAGTACTTC. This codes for CASSSDRWETQYF. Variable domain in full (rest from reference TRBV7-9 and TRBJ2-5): DTGVSQNPRHKITKRGQNVTFRCDPISEHNRLYWYRQTLGQGPEFLTYFQNEAQLEKSRLLSDRFSAERPKGSFSTLEIQRTEQGDSAMYLCASSSDRWETQYFGPGTRLLVL.

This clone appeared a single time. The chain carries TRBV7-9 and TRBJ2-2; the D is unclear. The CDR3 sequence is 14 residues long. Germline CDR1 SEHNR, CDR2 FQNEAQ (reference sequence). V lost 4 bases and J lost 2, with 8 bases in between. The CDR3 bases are TGTGCCAGCAGCTCGATCAGTAACACCGGGGAGCTGTTTTTT. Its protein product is CASSSISNTGELFF.

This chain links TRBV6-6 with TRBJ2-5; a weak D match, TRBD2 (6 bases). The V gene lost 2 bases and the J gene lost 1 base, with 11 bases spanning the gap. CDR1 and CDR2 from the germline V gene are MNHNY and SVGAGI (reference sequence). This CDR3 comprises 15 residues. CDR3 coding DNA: TGTGCCAGCAGTTACGCGGGACGTATCCAAGAGACCCAGTACTTC. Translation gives CASSYAGRIQETQYF.

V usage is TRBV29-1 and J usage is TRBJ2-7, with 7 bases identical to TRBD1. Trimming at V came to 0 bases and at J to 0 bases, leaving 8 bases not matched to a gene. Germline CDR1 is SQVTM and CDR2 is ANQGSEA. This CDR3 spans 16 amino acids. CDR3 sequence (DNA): TGCAGCGTTGAAGATAAAGGGGGCCCGAGCTCCTACGAGCAGTACTTC. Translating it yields CSVEDKGGPSSYEQYF.

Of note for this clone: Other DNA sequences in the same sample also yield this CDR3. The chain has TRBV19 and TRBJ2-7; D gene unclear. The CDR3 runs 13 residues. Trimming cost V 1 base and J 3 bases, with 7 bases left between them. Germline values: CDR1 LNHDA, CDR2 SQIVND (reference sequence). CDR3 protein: CASSIGASYEQYF. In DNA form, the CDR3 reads TGTGCCAGTAGTATAGGCGCCAGCTACGAGCAGTACTTC. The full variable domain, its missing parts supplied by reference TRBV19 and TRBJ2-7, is DGGITQSPKYLFRKEGQNVTLSCEQNLNHDAMYWYRQDPGQGLRLIYYSQIVNDFQKGDIAEGYSVSREKKESFPLTVTSAQKNPTAFYLCASSIGASYEQYFGPGTRLTVT.

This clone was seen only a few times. The CDR3 DNA follows: TGTGCCAGCAGCTTAGGACAGGGGGCGGTCTACGAGCAGTACTTC. Protein sequence: CASSLGQGAVYEQYF. The genes are TRBV7-9 and TRBJ2-7; 10 bases agree with TRBD1. V trimming: 1 base; J trimming: 3 bases; junction bases outside the gene matches: 3. CDR1 and CDR2 from the germline V gene are SEHNR and FQNEAQ (reference sequence). The CDR3 extends over 15 amino acids.

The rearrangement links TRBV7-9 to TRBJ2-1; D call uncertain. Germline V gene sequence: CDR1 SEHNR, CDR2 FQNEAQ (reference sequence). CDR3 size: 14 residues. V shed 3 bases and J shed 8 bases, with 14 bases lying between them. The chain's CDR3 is CASSFESRVDEQFF. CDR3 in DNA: TGTGCCAGCAGCTTCGAGAGCCGGGTTGATGAGCAGTTCTTC.

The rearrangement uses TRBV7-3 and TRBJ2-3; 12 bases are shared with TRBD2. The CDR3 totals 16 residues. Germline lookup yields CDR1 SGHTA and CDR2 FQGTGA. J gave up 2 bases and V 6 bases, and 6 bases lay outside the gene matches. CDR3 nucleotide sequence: TGTGCCAGCAGTCCAACTAGCGGGGGGTCCACAGATACGCAGTATTTT. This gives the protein CASSPTSGGSTDTQYF.

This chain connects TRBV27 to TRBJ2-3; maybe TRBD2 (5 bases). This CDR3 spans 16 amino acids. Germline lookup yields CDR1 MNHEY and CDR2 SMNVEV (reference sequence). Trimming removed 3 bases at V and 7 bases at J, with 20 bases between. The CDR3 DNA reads TGTGCCAGCAGTTTCTCGGCGCCAGCCGGGGTATATACGCAGTATTTT. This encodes CASSFSAPAGVYTQYF.

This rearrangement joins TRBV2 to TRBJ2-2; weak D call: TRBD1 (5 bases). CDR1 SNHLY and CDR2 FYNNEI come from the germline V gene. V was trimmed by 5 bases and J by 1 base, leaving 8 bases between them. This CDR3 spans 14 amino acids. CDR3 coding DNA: TGTGCCAGCAGTTGGACACAGAACACCGGGGAGCTGTTTTTT. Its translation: CASSWTQNTGELFF.

This CDR3 is CSVEEGDRGHLSLTDTQYF. In DNA form, the CDR3 reads TGCAGCGTTGAAGAAGGGGACAGGGGCCATTTAAGCCTCACAGATACGCAGTATTTT. The chain links TRBV29-1 to TRBJ2-3, with 10 bases matching TRBD1. Unmatched junction bases numbered 14, after V lost 0 bases and J lost 2 bases. The germline gives CDR1 SQVTM, CDR2 ANQGSEA. This CDR3 region has 19 residues.